This T cell receptor (beta chain) stems from a study of Graves' ophthalmopathy and Graves' hyperthyroidism. Germline V CDR1 and CDR2: MNHEY, SMNVEV (reference sequence). The CDR3 runs to 14 residues. Broader study findings: Separation of ophthalmopathy from stable hyperthyroidism was achieved by a 13-signature model, at 85% to 90% sensitivity and around 81% specificity. The model reached roughly 71% sensitivity and approximately 72% specificity for predicting ophthalmopathy progression.

Comments on this clonotype: Antigen unknown. Compared with germline, one end of the junction differs, possibly owing to a read error.

Amplified TCR beta CDR3 regions were obtained using RNA transcripts as template. The authors performed first-round RT-PCR with HTBI primers and then a second-round multiplex PCR. TCRdb redid the calling of the multiplex PCR reads with MiXCR, one entry per CDR3 protein. Among over a million distinct CDR3 sequences listed, 35% to 40% were seen once. The TCR comes from an adult man with Graves' hyperthyroidism. The sequencing sample was made of peripheral blood or thyroid tissue (not recorded which). The chain recombines TRBV27 with TRBJ1-6; TRBD1 matches at 7 bases. The CDR3 DNA follows: TGTGCCAGCAGACAGGGGCCCGGTAATTCACCCCTCCCCTTT. Translated: CASRQGPGNSPLPF.